The source of this TCR beta chain is a study of shared clonotypes between healthy human individuals. This clone was seen once. Germline V CDR1 and CDR2: SGHAT, FQNNGV. The trim removed 4 bases at V and 3 bases at J, leaving 1 base unmatched. The CDR3 is 14 residues long. Method: immunoSEQ multiplex PCR; TCRdb's copy keeps in-frame clones and lacks some. The sample lists 950,000 to 1,100,000 clones, around 82% occurring once. The J gene is TRBJ1-2, the V gene TRBV11-2; 11 nucleotides agree with TRBD1. The specimen was memory CD4+ T cells from PBMCs. The subset was: CD45RA-negative fraction. The TCR sequence derives from a man aged 18 to 30 in good health. Some clones in this sample may be carry-over from other donors' samples. CDR3 DNA sequence: TGTGCCAGCAGCTGGACAGGGGGCGACTATGGCTACACCTTC. This sequence encodes CASSWTGGDYGYTF. The full variable domain, completed using reference TRBV11-2 and TRBJ1-2, is EAGVAQSPRYKIIEKRQSVAFWCNPISGHATLYWYQQILGQGPKLLIQFQNNGVVDDSQLPKDRFSAERLKGVDSTLKIQPAKLEDSAVYLCASSWTGGDYGYTFGSGTRLTVV.